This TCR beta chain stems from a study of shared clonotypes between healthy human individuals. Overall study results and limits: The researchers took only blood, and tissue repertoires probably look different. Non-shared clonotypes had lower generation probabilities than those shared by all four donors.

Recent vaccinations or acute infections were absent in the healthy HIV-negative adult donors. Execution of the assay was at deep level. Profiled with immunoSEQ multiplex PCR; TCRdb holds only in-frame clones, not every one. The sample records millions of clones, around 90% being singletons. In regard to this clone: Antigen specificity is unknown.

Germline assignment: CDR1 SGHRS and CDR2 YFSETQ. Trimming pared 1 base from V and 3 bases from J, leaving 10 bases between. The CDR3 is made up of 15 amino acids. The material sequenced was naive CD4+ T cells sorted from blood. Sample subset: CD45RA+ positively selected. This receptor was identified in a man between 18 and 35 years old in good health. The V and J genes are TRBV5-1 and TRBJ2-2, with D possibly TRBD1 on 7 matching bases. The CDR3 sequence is CASSLIRGDTGELFF. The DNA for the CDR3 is TGCGCCAGCAGCTTGATCAGGGGGGACACCGGGGAGCTGTTTTTT.